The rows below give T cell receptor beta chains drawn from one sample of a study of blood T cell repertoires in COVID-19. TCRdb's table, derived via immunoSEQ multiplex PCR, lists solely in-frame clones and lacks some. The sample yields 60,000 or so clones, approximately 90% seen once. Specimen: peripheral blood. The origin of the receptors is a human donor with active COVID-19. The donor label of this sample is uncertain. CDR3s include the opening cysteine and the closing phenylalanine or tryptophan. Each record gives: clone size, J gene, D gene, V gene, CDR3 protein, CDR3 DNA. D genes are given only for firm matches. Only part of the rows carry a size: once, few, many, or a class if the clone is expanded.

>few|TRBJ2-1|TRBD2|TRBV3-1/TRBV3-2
CASSQLLGTSGQEQFF
TGTGCCAGCAGCCAGCTCCTCGGGACTAGCGGCCAGGAGCAGTTCTTC
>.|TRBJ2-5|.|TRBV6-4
CASQRQEDQETQYF
TGTGCCAGCCAGCGACAGGAAGACCAAGAGACCCAGTACTTC
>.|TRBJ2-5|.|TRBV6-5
CASQTGVTGTQYF
TGTGCCAGCCAGACCGGGGTGACGGGAACCCAGTACTTC
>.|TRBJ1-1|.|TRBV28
CASSLWSMNTEAFF
TGTGCCAGCAGTTTATGGTCAATGAACACTGAAGCTTTCTTT
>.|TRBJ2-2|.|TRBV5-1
CASSRRARGDGNTGELFF
TGCGCCAGCAGCCGTAGAGCCAGGGGAGACGGGAACACCGGGGAGCTGTTTTTT
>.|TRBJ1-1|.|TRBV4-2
CASSQRRATGQKIEAFF
TGTGCCAGCAGCCAACGTCGTGCAACAGGACAGAAAATTGAAGCTTTCTTT
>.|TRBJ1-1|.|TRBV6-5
CASGLYDRTEAFF
TGTGCCAGCGGCCTTTACGACAGGACTGAAGCTTTCTTT
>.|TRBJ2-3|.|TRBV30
CAWRMGADTQYF
TGTGCCTGGAGAATGGGCGCAGATACGCAGTATTTT
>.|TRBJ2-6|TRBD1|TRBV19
CASSILDQGAPGANVLTF
TGTGCCAGTAGTATTCTAGACCAGGGGGCCCCTGGGGCCAACGTCCTGACTTTC
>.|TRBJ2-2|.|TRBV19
CASSIMPRSQLRTGELFF
TGTGCCAGTAGTATAATGCCTCGTTCTCAGCTGAGGACCGGGGAGCTGTTTTTT
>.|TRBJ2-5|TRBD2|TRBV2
CASSESSGGLRETQYF
TGTGCCAGCAGTGAGTCTAGCGGGGGCCTTCGGGAGACCCAGTACTTC
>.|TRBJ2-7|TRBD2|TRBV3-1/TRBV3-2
CAKAPGLVF
TGTGCCAAGGCTCCGGGACTAGTCTTC
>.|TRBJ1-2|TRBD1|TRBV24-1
CATSESGTATYGYTF
TGTGCCACCAGTGAATCCGGGACAGCCACCTATGGCTACACCTTC
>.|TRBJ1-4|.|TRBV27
CASSLDRRNEKLFF
TGTGCCAGCAGTTTAGACAGGCGTAATGAAAAACTGTTTTTT
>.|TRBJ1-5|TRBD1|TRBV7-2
CASSSPQGDQPQHF
TGTGCCAGCAGCTCTCCACAGGGGGATCAGCCCCAGCATTTT
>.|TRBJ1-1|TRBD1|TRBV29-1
CSVEGRQGGTEAFF
TGCAGCGTTGAAGGGCGACAGGGCGGCACTGAAGCTTTCTTT
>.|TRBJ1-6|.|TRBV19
CASSPNRDSPLHF
TGTGCCAGTAGTCCGAACAGAGATTCACCCCTCCACTTT
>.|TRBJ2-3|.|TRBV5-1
CASSLVAPTGADTQYF
TGCGCCAGCAGCTTGGTAGCCCCCACCGGGGCAGATACGCAGTATTTT
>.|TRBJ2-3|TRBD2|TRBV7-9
CASSLKGLADTQYF
TGTGCCAGCAGCTTAAAGGGACTAGCCGATACGCAGTATTTT
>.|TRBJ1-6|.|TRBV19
CASSIDTGGQNSPLHF
TGTGCCAGTAGTATTGACACGGGGGGCCAGAATTCACCCCTCCACTTT
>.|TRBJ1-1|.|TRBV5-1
CASSEGPGSGGAFF
TGCGCCAGCAGCGAGGGGCCCGGGTCGGGAGGAGCTTTCTTT
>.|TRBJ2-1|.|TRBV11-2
CASSLAFRGDEQFF
TGTGCCAGCAGCTTAGCTTTCAGGGGGGATGAGCAGTTCTTC